These T cell receptor beta chains were read from a single sample in a study of regulatory T cells in long-lasting Graves disease. One entry per CDR3 protein results from TCRdb running MiXCR on the multiplex PCR reads. This sample has 300,000 to 400,000 distinct CDR3 sequences, with about 20% found just once. This specimen consisted of peripheral blood mononuclear cells (PBMCs), obtained when the disease was refractory, from a patient treated with antithyroid drugs. The receptors were sampled from a female donor with Graves disease. CDR3s include the opening cysteine and the closing phenylalanine or tryptophan. Fields, in order: V gene, clone size, CDR3 protein. Clone size is stated in some rows and not others, as once, few, many or a class when expanded.

TRBV25-1	few	CASPPLRGGPATNEKLFF
TRBV2	few	CASSRTGPPGETQYF
TRBV27	many	CASSLGGREKLFF
TRBV7-8	many	CASSPSLGQGQETQYF
TRBV10-3	-	CAISESGGWETQYF
TRBV20-1	-	CSASPGRGPYEQYF
TRBV27	many	CASSFNTNYGYTF
TRBV7-9	-	CASTKGGGHGYTF
TRBV29-1	once	CSVGSSGRYNEQFF
TRBV15	many	CATSREGNQPQHF
TRBV6-1	few	CASREVEDYEQYF
TRBV5-1	many	CASSPTQTGGNEKLFF
TRBV7-2	few	CASSPLSHIGAGANVLTF
TRBV13	few	CASSLGPGTRSYEQYF
TRBV15	few	CATSRGTGNTYEQYF
TRBV11-2	-	CASSLYREVTDTQYF
TRBV12-3/TRBV12-4	-	CASSLGRYSVRNEQFF
TRBV12-3/TRBV12-4	many	CASSPDRETTNEKLFF
TRBV5-1	many	CASSLWGSTNEKLFF
TRBV5-1	few	CASSLGGESRQQYF
TRBV6-1	-	CASSKRDSTYEQYF
TRBV28	many	CASSPRWGSGASETQYF
TRBV18	few	CASSPSQGAYEQYF
TRBV3-1	many	CASSQDRGLQETQYF
TRBV28	many	CASSSPGTPSSYEQYF
TRBV20-1	few	CSASRPGGYGYGYTF
TRBV6-1	many	CASNPQGIYGYTF